A single sample is the source of the 10 T cell receptor beta chains below, sequenced in a study of somatic mutations in cytotoxic T cells in rheumatoid arthritis. The data were produced by immunoSEQ multiplex PCR, yet TCRdb's version contains in-frame clones alone and is incomplete. The sample contains about 20,000 clones, 86% of which appear only once. Sequencing input: CD8+ T cells sorted from blood. These receptors originate from a woman between 50 and 59 years old in good health.

The chain employs TRBV19 and TRBJ2-3, with D possibly matching TRBD2 (6 bases). With 5 bases removed from V and 3 bases from J, the gap between germline ends came to 12 bases. The CDR3 sequence is 14 residues long. CDR1 and CDR2 from the germline V gene are LNHDA and SQIVND (reference sequence). CDR3 DNA sequence: TGTGCCAGTAGTTCGGAGCTAGCGACAGATACGCAGTATTTT. Translated, it gives CASSSELATDTQYF.

This clone was seen once. The V call is TRBV5-5, the J call TRBJ1-5; TRBD1 might be the D (6 bases). V shed 2 bases and J shed 1 base, with 13 bases lying between them. Looked up from germline, CDR1 is SGHKS and CDR2 is YYEKEE (reference sequence). This CDR3 contains 16 residues. The CDR3 sequence is CASSLSVGGSNQPQHF. The CDR3 bases are TGTGCCAGCAGCTTATCGGTAGGGGGGAGCAATCAGCCCCAGCATTTT. Combining the CDR3 with reference TRBV5-5 and TRBJ1-5 gives the whole variable domain DAGVTQSPTHLIKTRGQQVTLRCSPISGHKSVSWYQQVLGQGPQFIFQYYEKEERGRGNFPDRFSARQFPNYSSELNVNALLLGDSALYLCASSLSVGGSNQPQHFGDGTRLSIL.

The chain links TRBV4-3 to TRBJ2-1, with 12 bases that match TRBD2. The CDR3 runs 19 residues. The V and J ends lost 4 bases and 0 bases, in that order; junction bases with no gene match: 10. CDR1 and CDR2 from the germline V gene are LGHNA and YSLEER. CDR3 sequence (DNA): TGCGCCAGCAGCCGGGAGGCTAGCGGGGGGGTTAGCTCCTACAATGAGCAGTTCTTC. Translating gives CASSREASGGVSSYNEQFF.

The chain combines TRBV7-8 with TRBJ2-1; 9 nucleotides match TRBD2. CDR1 is SGHVS, CDR2 FQNEAQ, per germline. V dropped 1 base and J dropped 7; count of bases not matched to a gene: 8. The CDR3 runs 16 residues. The CDR3 protein is CASSLVAGAGWNEQFF. CDR3 bases: TGTGCCAGCAGCTTAGTAGCGGGGGCGGGGTGGAATGAGCAGTTCTTC.

This sequence joins TRBV15 and TRBJ1-6, with TRBD1 identical over 9 bases. Per germline, CDR1 LNHNV and CDR2 YYDKDF (reference sequence). The V and J ends lost 3 bases and 7 bases, in that order; junction bases with no gene match: 1. The CDR3 has 14 amino acids. The CDR3 region has the DNA TGTGCCACCAGCAGGGGGACAGGGAATTCACCCCTCCACTTT. This sequence encodes CATSRGTGNSPLHF. The full variable domain, its missing parts supplied by reference TRBV15 and TRBJ1-6, is DAMVIQNPRYQVTQFGKPVTLSCSQTLNHNVMYWYQQKSSQAPKLLFHYYDKDFNNEADTPDNFQSRRPNTSFCFLDIRSPGLGDTAMYLCATSRGTGNSPLHFGNGTRLTVT.

The J gene is TRBJ1-2, the V gene TRBV28; TRBD1 aligns across 7 bases. After removal of 2 bases from V and 6 bases from J, the junction contained 9 bases not matched to a gene. Germline V gene data show CDR1 as MDHEN and CDR2 as SYDVKM. The CDR3 is 15 amino acids. CDR3 bases: TGTGCCAGCAGTTTACGAGCGACAGGGTTAGATGGCTACACCTTC. It specifies CASSLRATGLDGYTF.

V is TRBV19 and J is TRBJ1-5; weak D call: TRBD1 (5 bases). This CDR3 comprises 14 residues. V was trimmed by 5 bases and J by 4 bases, leaving 12 bases between them. CDR1 is LNHDA and CDR2 is SQIVND in the germline V gene (reference sequence). The CDR3 DNA is TGTGCCAGTAGTTCGGTCAGGGAAAATCAGCCCCAGCATTTT. It specifies CASSSVRENQPQHF.

This chain joins TRBV13 and TRBJ2-5; a weak D match, TRBD2 (6 bases). The V gene's germline CDR1 is PRHDT and CDR2 FYEKMQ (reference sequence). The CDR3 extends over 15 amino acids. Deletions cut 5 bases from V and 3 bases from J, with 16 bases between. CDR3: CASSGLSGLEETQYF. In DNA form, the CDR3 reads TGTGCCAGCAGCGGGCTTAGCGGTCTCGAAGAGACCCAGTACTTC.

This chain uses TRBV7-9 with TRBJ1-1; the match to TRBD1 covers 7 bases. CDR1 is SEHNR and CDR2 is FQNEAQ in the germline V gene (reference sequence). V lost 5 bases to trimming and J lost 4 bases; unmatched junction nucleotides: 16. The CDR3 contains 17 residues. The CDR3 region is CASSPPGGPSGGTEAFF. In DNA form, the CDR3 reads TGTGCCAGCAGCCCCCCAGGGGGACCCTCGGGCGGCACTGAAGCTTTCTTT.

The V and J genes are TRBV7-4 and TRBJ1-2; maybe TRBD1 (5 bases). CDR3 length equals 13 residues. Trimming cost V 1 base and J 4 bases, with 7 bases left between them. The germline gives CDR1 SGHVT, CDR2 SQSDAQ. CDR3 bases: TGTGCCAGCAGCTTAGGGGGGATCTATGGCTACACCTTC. This sequence encodes CASSLGGIYGYTF. The full variable domain, its missing parts supplied by reference TRBV7-4 and TRBJ1-2, is GAGVSQSPRYKVAKRGRDVALRCDSISGHVTLYWYRQTLGQGSEVLTYSQSDAQRDKSGRPSGRFSAERPERSVSTLKIQRTEQGDSAVYLCASSLGGIYGYTFGSGTRLTVV.